The 23 T cell receptor beta chains listed next were all sequenced from one sample in a study of blood T cell repertoires in COVID-19. Assay used: immunoSEQ multiplex PCR; TCRdb lists only in-frame clones, some missing. The profile shows about 98,000 clones, 65% to 90% of them singletons. Sequencing input: peripheral blood. The receptors were sampled from a man aged 65 to 85 with active or convalescent COVID-19.

The chain carries TRBV7-2 and TRBJ1-1; D is uncertain. V shed 5 bases and J shed 4 bases, with 11 bases lying between them. CDR1 is SGHTA, CDR2 FQGNSA, per germline. The CDR3 has 13 amino acids. DNA for the CDR3: TGTGCCAGCAGCATTAGTGGTCCCACTGAAGCTTTCTTT. Protein: CASSISGPTEAFF.

In its sample, this clone was seen a few times. The V call is TRBV6-5, the J call TRBJ1-5; 8 bases fit TRBD1. Trimming removed 8 bases from V and 4 bases from J; junction bases left unmatched: 10. The CDR3 contains 15 residues. Germline CDR1 is MNHEY and CDR2 is SVGAGI. CDR3 sequence (DNA): TGTGCCAGCCAAATCTCCAGGGGGCCAAATCAGCCCCAGCATTTT. Translated, it gives CASQISRGPNQPQHF.

This clone has only one observation. The V call is TRBV18, the J call TRBJ1-2; TRBD1 matches 8 bases. There are 16 residues in the CDR3. Per germline, CDR1 KGHSH and CDR2 LQKENI. The J segment lost 3 bases and the V segment lost 3 bases, leaving 9 bases of the junction unmatched. In DNA, the CDR3 is TGTGCCAGCTCACCCGGCTCAGGACAGGGACACTATGGCTACACCTTC. As protein: CASSPGSGQGHYGYTF.

The chain recombines TRBV27 with TRBJ2-7; 7 bases agree with TRBD1. After removal of 0 bases from V and 6 bases from J, the junction contained 5 bases not matched to a gene. Per germline, CDR1 MNHEY and CDR2 SMNVEV (reference sequence). This CDR3 has 14 amino acids. DNA of the CDR3: TGTGCCAGCAGTTTATCGACAGGGCGGAGCGAGCAGTACTTC. It is translated as CASSLSTGRSEQYF.

This clone was picked up one time. V is TRBV7-8 and J is TRBJ1-5; TRBD1 is a possible D gene (6 bases). Germline CDR1 SGHVS, CDR2 FQNEAQ. The CDR3 runs to 16 residues. V was cut by 3 bases and J by 2 bases, with 14 bases left in between. The CDR3 loop reads CASSLGGGGGNQPQHF. In DNA, the CDR3 is TGTGCCAGCAGCTTGGGGGGCGGGGGGGGCAATCAGCCCCAGCATTTT.

Concerning this clone itself: In the same sample, other DNA sequences code for this CDR3. V is TRBV6-2 or TRBV6-3 and J is TRBJ1-5; tentatively, D is TRBD1 (5 bases). Germline values: CDR1 MNHEY, CDR2 SVGEGT. CDR3 length: 15 residues. V was pared by 0 bases and J by 4 bases, with 10 bases between. The CDR3 here is CASSYSGQSNQPQHF. Here the CDR3 DNA reads TGTGCCAGCAGTTACTCGGGGCAGAGTAATCAGCCCCAGCATTTT.

The chain joins TRBV7-6 to TRBJ2-7, with TRBD1 matching over 8 bases. Trimming removed 1 base from V and 2 bases from J; junction bases left unmatched: 4. The germline CDR1 and CDR2 sequences are SGHVS and FNYEAQ. The CDR3 runs 15 residues. In DNA form, the CDR3 reads TGTGCCAGCAGCTTAGGAGGGACAGGAACCTACGAGCAGTACTTC. Protein: CASSLGGTGTYEQYF.

This rearrangement joins TRBV7-2 to TRBJ1-4; the D is unclear. The V end was cut by 5 bases, the J end by 0 bases, with 7 bases between. Germline assignment: CDR1 SGHTA and CDR2 FQGNSA. CDR3 size: 14 residues. The CDR3 here is CASSITPTNEKLFF. The CDR3 region has the DNA TGTGCCAGCAGCATCACACCAACTAATGAAAAACTGTTTTTT.

V and J are TRBV30 and TRBJ1-4; weak D call: TRBD1 (6 bases). CDR1 is GTSNPN and CDR2 is SVGIG in the germline V gene (reference sequence). Trimming took 2 bases from V and 0 from J, leaving 10 bases between them. The CDR3 loop spans 15 amino acids. CDR3 residues: CAWSTGTSTNEKLFF. CDR3 DNA: TGTGCCTGGAGTACAGGGACATCAACTAATGAAAAACTGTTTTTT.

J is TRBJ1-5 and V is TRBV16; D remains ambiguous. The CDR3 sequence is 14 residues long. The germline gives CDR1 KGHSY, CDR2 FQNENV. Trimming left V 2 bases short and J 1 base short, with 6 bases between. The CDR3 DNA sequence: TGTGCCAGCAGCCAAGAGGTGAGCAATCAGCCCCAGCATTTT. Its protein product is CASSQEVSNQPQHF.

This clone was picked up a small number of times. The chain links TRBV6-5 to TRBJ2-7; 9 bases line up with TRBD2. Germline CDR1 MNHEY, CDR2 SVGAGI. Trimming took 5 bases from V and 0 from J; bases not matched to a gene: 5. The CDR3 loop spans 15 amino acids. The CDR3 region is CASSPSGGSSYEQYF. DNA for the CDR3: TGTGCCAGCAGTCCGAGCGGGGGGAGCTCCTACGAGCAGTACTTC.

The CDR3 coding sequence is TGTGCCAGCAGTAAGGACAGGGTCGCTTTCTTT. Residues: CASSKDRVAFF. V usage is TRBV6-5 and J usage is TRBJ1-1; 8 bases map to TRBD1. CDR1 is MNHEY and CDR2 is SVGAGI in the germline V gene. V lost 5 bases to trimming and J lost 11 bases; unmatched junction nucleotides: 4. There are 11 residues in the CDR3.

The CDR3 nucleotides read TGTGCCAGCAGTTGGGGACAGGGGAGTGAAAAACTGTTTTTT. Translation: CASSWGQGSEKLFF. V and J are TRBV11-2 and TRBJ1-4; 10 bases map to TRBD1. There are 14 residues in the CDR3. The junction had 5 bases not matched to a gene; V was cut back by 6 bases and J by 7 bases. CDR1 is SGHAT and CDR2 is FQNNGV in the germline V gene.

This CDR3 reads CASNSNQPQHF. Here the CDR3 DNA reads TGTGCCAGTAATAGCAATCAGCCCCAGCATTTT. The chain is built from TRBV6-5 and TRBJ1-5; D is undetermined. CDR1 and CDR2 (germline): MNHEY, SVGAGI. The CDR3 contains 11 residues. V gave up 9 bases and J gave up 0 bases, with 3 bases separating them.

This chain's CDR3 is CASSLGNSGLSYTF. CDR3 nucleotides: TGCGCCAGCAGCTTGGGGAACTCGGGTTTAAGCTACACCTTC. J is TRBJ1-2 and V is TRBV5-1, with no clear D. Germline V CDR1 and CDR2: SGHRS, YFSETQ. The CDR3 has 14 amino acids. Trimming pared 0 bases from V and 9 bases from J, leaving 15 bases between.

This clone showed up just once. The chain has TRBV5-1 and TRBJ2-3, with 8 bases matching TRBD1. Germline V gives CDR1 SGHRS, CDR2 YFSETQ. This CDR3 comprises 15 residues. The ends lost 4 bases at V and 5 bases at J; junction bases unmatched: 9. CDR3 coding DNA: TGCGCCAGCAGCCACCCGGACAGGGCCTTAGATACGCAGTATTTT. Translated: CASSHPDRALDTQYF.

This chain links TRBV28 with TRBJ1-3, with D perhaps TRBD1 (6 bases). The CDR3 sequence is 17 residues long. V lost 3 bases, J lost 4 bases, and 19 bases lay in between. Germline CDR1 MDHEN, CDR2 SYDVKM. The CDR3 reads CASSFLFRGPRGNTIYF. As DNA, the CDR3 is TGTGCCAGCAGTTTCCTCTTCAGGGGCCCCCGGGGAAACACCATATATTTT.

This clone was seen just once. V and J are TRBV2 and TRBJ2-5; perhaps TRBD1 as D (5 bases). The CDR3 contains 14 residues. The V and J ends lost 6 bases and 5 bases respectively, with 16 bases between them. Germline V gene data show CDR1 as SNHLY and CDR2 as FYNNEI. The CDR3 region is CASSADMGRETQYF. In nucleotides, the CDR3 is TGTGCCAGCAGCGCGGACATGGGAAGGGAGACCCAGTACTTC.

The rearrangement joins TRBV6-6 to TRBJ1-3; no clear D. The CDR3 runs 15 residues. Germline V gives CDR1 MNHNY, CDR2 SVGAGI (reference sequence). Deletions cut 6 bases from V and 4 bases from J, with 16 bases between. In DNA form, the CDR3 reads TGTGCCAGCAGCCCCTCCCCTCTCGCGGGAAACACCATATATTTT. The encoded protein is CASSPSPLAGNTIYF.

The chain carries TRBV25-1 and TRBJ1-6; TRBD1 matches 9 bases. The CDR3 loop spans 14 amino acids. Trimming cost V 7 bases and J 4 bases; bases outside gene matches: 2. The germline V gene encodes CDR1 MGHDK and CDR2 SYGVNS. The CDR3 sequence: CASTGTGYNSPLHF. The CDR3 DNA sequence: TGTGCCAGCACCGGGACAGGGTATAATTCACCCCTCCACTTT. Full variable domain (rest looked up from reference TRBV25-1 and TRBJ1-6): EADIYQTPRYLVIGTGKKITLECSQTMGHDKMYWYQQDPGMELHLIHYSYGVNSTEKGDLSSESTVSRIRTEHFPLTLESARPSHTSQYLCASTGTGYNSPLHFGNGTRLTVT.

On this clone itself: Different DNA sequences within this sample yield the same CDR3. This chain joins TRBV28 and TRBJ1-1, with D unresolved. The CDR3 length is 11 residues. V was trimmed by 6 bases and J by 4 bases, leaving 6 bases between them. CDR1 MDHEN and CDR2 SYDVKM come from the germline V gene. The CDR3 region is CASRRGTEAFF. The CDR3 DNA reads TGTGCCAGCAGAAGAGGCACTGAAGCTTTCTTT.

The J gene is TRBJ1-2, the V gene TRBV30; D unresolved. The V end was cut by 2 bases, the J end by 3 bases, with 19 bases between. CDR1 and CDR2 (germline): GTSNPN, SVGIG (reference sequence). The CDR3 totals 16 residues. CDR3 DNA sequence: TGTGCCTGGAGTTCGGCACCGAGACGGGTGGACTATGGCTACACCTTC. Protein product: CAWSSAPRRVDYGYTF.

The genes are TRBV5-1 and TRBJ2-7; no clear D. V was pared by 3 bases and J by 3 bases, with 4 bases between. The CDR3 contains 11 residues. Germline CDR1 is SGHRS and CDR2 is YFSETQ. CDR3 coding DNA: TGCGCCAGCAGCTCAGACTACGAGCAGTACTTC. This gives the protein CASSSDYEQYF. The full variable domain, its missing parts supplied by reference TRBV5-1 and TRBJ2-7, is KAGVTQTPRYLIKTRGQQVTLSCSPISGHRSVSWYQQTPGQGLQFLFEYFSETQRNKGNFPGRFSGRQFSNSRSEMNVSTLELGDSALYLCASSSDYEQYFGPGTRLTVT.